This TCR beta chain was recorded in a study of T cell responses to AZD1222 COVID-19 vaccine. Profiled with immunoSEQ multiplex PCR; TCRdb holds only in-frame clones, not every one. The sample lists 120,000 or so clones, approximately 88% occurring once. From germline, CDR1 is MDHEN and CDR2 SYDVKM. The V gene end was trimmed by 5 bases and the J gene end by 7 bases; junction bases not matched to a gene: 16. The CDR3 is 16 amino acids. This receptor was identified in an adult in good health. The material was peripheral blood, obtained on day 0 of AZD1222 vaccination. The V and J genes are TRBV28 and TRBJ2-5; TRBD2 agrees at 7 bases. CDR3 region: CASSPPGAGDGGTQYF. In DNA form, the CDR3 reads TGTGCCAGCAGTCCCCCCGGCGCGGGGGACGGTGGGACCCAGTACTTC.